These 16 T cell receptor beta chains were all obtained from the same sample, sequenced in a study of control samples from healthy donors and cancer patients. Assay used: immunoSEQ multiplex PCR; TCRdb lists only in-frame clones, some missing. The sample shows approximately 150,000 clones, approximately 94% of them seen only once. Input material: PBMCs. Receptors were obtained from a man in his sixties with colorectal cancer.

This chain uses TRBV18 with TRBJ2-7; weak D call: TRBD1 (5 bases). Per the germline V gene, CDR1 is KGHSH and CDR2 is LQKENI. The V end lost 3 bases, the J end lost 3 bases, and 6 bases lay between the germline ends. This CDR3 has 12 amino acids. The DNA for the CDR3 is TGTGCCAGCTCACCCGGACACTACGAGCAGTACTTC. It encodes CASSPGHYEQYF.

The chain links TRBV5-1 to TRBJ2-5; 8 bases fit TRBD2. From germline, CDR1 is SGHRS and CDR2 YFSETQ. After removal of 2 bases from V and 1 base from J, the junction contained 7 bases not matched to a gene. The CDR3 runs 16 residues. CDR3 DNA: TGCGCCAGCAGCTTAGTAGTAGCGGGGATCCAAGAGACCCAGTACTTC. Protein product: CASSLVVAGIQETQYF.

This rearrangement joins TRBV18 to TRBJ1-3, with D maybe TRBD1 (6 bases). Trimming took off 4 bases at V and 2 bases at J, with 9 bases between the two ends. The CDR3 covers 14 residues. The germline V gene has CDR1 KGHSH and CDR2 LQKENI. DNA for the CDR3: TGTGCCAGCTCACATACAGGGACTGGAAACACCATATATTTT. This translates into CASSHTGTGNTIYF.

The V gene is TRBV18, the J gene TRBJ1-2, with no clear D. Germline V gives CDR1 KGHSH, CDR2 LQKENI. The CDR3 length is 14 residues. Trimming took off 3 bases at V and 2 bases at J, with 10 bases between the two ends. The chain's CDR3 is CASSPSVANYGYTF. The CDR3 nucleotides are TGTGCCAGCTCACCTAGCGTCGCAAACTATGGCTACACCTTC.

The chain joins TRBV11-2 to TRBJ2-7; D gene ambiguous. V was trimmed by 1 base and J by 4 bases, leaving 14 bases between them. The CDR3 is 15 residues long. Germline CDR1 is SGHAT and CDR2 is FQNNGV. Here the CDR3 DNA reads TGTGCCAGCAGCTTAGCACTCCCTACTTCATACGAGCAGTACTTC. Its protein product is CASSLALPTSYEQYF.

The V gene is TRBV2, the J gene TRBJ2-5; 8 bases are shared with TRBD2. Germline V gene lookup returns CDR1 SNHLY and CDR2 FYNNEI. The J segment lost 7 bases and the V segment lost 4 bases, leaving 8 bases of the junction unmatched. CDR3 length equals 14 residues. The CDR3 here is CASSGMGLGGTQYF. The DNA for the CDR3 is TGTGCCAGCAGTGGAATGGGACTAGGGGGGACCCAGTACTTC.

The chain uses TRBV27 and TRBJ1-2, with 7 bases lining up with TRBD1. The ends lost 10 bases at V and 5 bases at J; junction bases unmatched: 10. This CDR3 contains 13 residues. Germline CDR1 is MNHEY and CDR2 is SMNVEV (reference sequence). CDR3 sequence: CATYRGLGYGYTF. The DNA of the CDR3 is TGTGCCACCTACAGGGGACTAGGTTATGGCTACACCTTC.

The genes are TRBV19 and TRBJ2-1, with TRBD1 matching 8 bases. Germline assignment: CDR1 LNHDA and CDR2 SQIVND (reference sequence). V dropped 8 bases and J dropped 7; count of bases not matched to a gene: 4. This CDR3 is built from 12 residues. The CDR3: CASGQGENEQFF. CDR3 coding DNA: TGTGCCAGTGGACAGGGAGAAAATGAGCAGTTCTTC.

In its sample, this clone was seen once. The chain combines TRBV9 with TRBJ2-3, with D unclear. The CDR3 sequence is 15 residues long. The germline CDR1 and CDR2 sequences are SGDLS and YYNGEE. The V gene lost 0 bases and the J gene lost 6 bases, with 14 bases spanning the gap. The CDR3 nucleotides are TGTGCCAGCAGCGTAGGGGGAAGAATGTCGGATACGCAGTATTTT. As protein: CASSVGGRMSDTQYF.

The chain carries TRBV27 and TRBJ2-3; no firm D call. The CDR3 is 15 amino acids. V shed 2 bases and J shed 1 base, with 10 bases lying between them. CDR1 is MNHEY, CDR2 SMNVEV, per germline (reference sequence). The DNA for the CDR3 is TGTGCCAGCAGTTTAACCCATCCCCGCACAGATACGCAGTATTTT. It is translated as CASSLTHPRTDTQYF.

This sequence joins TRBV27 and TRBJ1-5; D remains ambiguous. This CDR3 has 14 residues. Trimming stripped 7 bases from V and 5 bases from J, with 15 bases between. Per germline, CDR1 MNHEY and CDR2 SMNVEV (reference sequence). The CDR3 coding sequence is TGTGCCAGCAAGGTCGGCGGGGTAGATCAGCCCCAGCATTTT. Protein sequence: CASKVGGVDQPQHF.

Turning to this clone: In the same sample, other DNA sequences code for this CDR3. V gene TRBV3-1 (or the pseudogene TRBV3-2) combines with J gene TRBJ2-5; D is undetermined. This CDR3 spans 11 amino acids. Germline values: CDR1 LGHDT, CDR2 YNNKEL (reference sequence). With 1 base removed from V and 5 bases from J, the gap between germline ends came to 2 bases. The CDR3 nucleotides are TGTGCCAGCAGCCAAGCGGAGACCCAGTACTTC. Translating gives CASSQAETQYF.

The rearrangement uses TRBV6-5 and TRBJ1-2, with D perhaps TRBD1 (5 bases). The V gene lost 6 bases and the J gene lost 7 bases, with 15 bases spanning the gap. Germline CDR1 reads MNHEY; CDR2 reads SVGAGI. The CDR3 contains 13 residues. The CDR3 sequence: CASSDSGGSGYTF. The CDR3 DNA sequence: TGTGCCAGCAGCGACAGTGGGGGTTCTGGCTACACCTTC.

The chain recombines TRBV3-1 (or the pseudogene TRBV3-2) with TRBJ2-6, with TRBD1 matching over 9 bases. Germline V gene lookup returns CDR1 LGHDT and CDR2 YNNKEL (reference sequence). The CDR3 consists of 17 residues. With 0 bases clipped from V and 2 bases from J, the junction kept 2 bases outside the gene matches. The CDR3 loop reads CASSQEQGATGANVLTF. CDR3 bases: TGTGCCAGCAGCCAAGAACAGGGGGCGACTGGGGCCAACGTCCTGACTTTC.

A single count supports this clone. The chain joins TRBV4-3 to TRBJ1-6, with D maybe TRBD1 (5 bases). In germline, CDR1 is LGHNA, CDR2 YSLEER. This CDR3 has 16 residues. Trimming shortened V by 3 bases and J by 7 bases, and 16 bases separated the two germline ends. CDR3 region: CASSQGPGLRNSPLHF. DNA of the CDR3: TGCGCCAGCAGCCAGGGCCCGGGACTGCGGAATTCACCCCTCCACTTT.

V is TRBV5-1 and J is TRBJ1-3; D not certain. V was pared by 2 bases and J by 0 bases, with 12 bases between. The CDR3 sequence is 16 residues long. The germline V gene has CDR1 SGHRS and CDR2 YFSETQ. This CDR3 reads CASSFQGRNSGNTIYF. CDR3 coding DNA: TGCGCCAGCAGCTTCCAAGGACGGAACTCTGGAAACACCATATATTTT.